Listed below are T cell receptor beta chains from one sample, sequenced in a study of cytomegalovirus exposure and HLA in healthy donors. Measured with immunoSEQ multiplex PCR; TCRdb has only the in-frame clones, and not every one. The repertoire consists of around 190,000 clones, with over 75% occurring once and the leading ten covering under 2.5%. The sample taken for sequencing was PBMCs. Every receptor here comes from a man in his sixties in good health and CMV-seronegative. Each CDR3 is given with its conserved first and last residue. Fields, in order: clone size, D gene, V gene, CDR3 length, J gene, CDR3 DNA, CDR3 protein. The D gene is left open where the match is weak. Not all rows give a size; the values are once, few, many and, for expanded clones, a class.

abundance: NA; d_gene: TRBD2; v_gene: TRBV5-8; len: 14; j_gene: TRBJ2-7; CDR3nt: TGTGCCAGCAGCTCGGGACTAGCTGGCTACGAGCAGTACTTC; CDR3aa: CASSSGLAGYEQYF
abundance: few; d_gene: NA; v_gene: TRBV2; len: 14; j_gene: TRBJ2-7; CDR3nt: TGTGCCAGCAGTGATCTGTACAGGCCCTACGAGCAGTACTTC; CDR3aa: CASSDLYRPYEQYF
abundance: NA; d_gene: NA; v_gene: TRBV6-5; len: 15; j_gene: TRBJ1-1; CDR3nt: TGTGCCAGCATCCCACAGGCGCCCATGAACACTGAAGCTTTCTTT; CDR3aa: CASIPQAPMNTEAFF
abundance: few; d_gene: TRBD1; v_gene: TRBV28; len: 14; j_gene: TRBJ1-1; CDR3nt: TGTGCCAGCAGTCCTGATGAGGGGGCCTCTGAAGCTTTCTTT; CDR3aa: CASSPDEGASEAFF
abundance: NA; d_gene: NA; v_gene: TRBV29-1; len: 13; j_gene: TRBJ1-2; CDR3nt: TGCAGCGTTGTGGGGGGTCCTAACTATGGCTACACCTTC; CDR3aa: CSVVGGPNYGYTF
abundance: NA; d_gene: NA; v_gene: TRBV28; len: 14; j_gene: TRBJ1-5; CDR3nt: TGTGCCAGCAGCCTCGTTAGGGGGAATCAGCCCCAGCATTTT; CDR3aa: CASSLVRGNQPQHF
abundance: NA; d_gene: TRBD1; v_gene: TRBV5-4; len: 18; j_gene: TRBJ2-5; CDR3nt: TGTGCCAGCAGCTTTGGGACAGGGGGCGCAGGTAGTATGGAGACCCAGTACTTC; CDR3aa: CASSFGTGGAGSMETQYF
abundance: NA; d_gene: TRBD1; v_gene: TRBV19; len: 15; j_gene: TRBJ2-7; CDR3nt: TGTGCCAGTAGTGAGGGACAGGGGGTCGCCTACGAGCAGTACTTC; CDR3aa: CASSEGQGVAYEQYF
abundance: NA; d_gene: TRBD1; v_gene: TRBV6-6; len: 14; j_gene: TRBJ1-1; CDR3nt: TGTGCCAGCAGTTCCAGACAGGGTGGGACTGAAGCTTTCTTT; CDR3aa: CASSSRQGGTEAFF
abundance: NA; d_gene: NA; v_gene: TRBV29-1; len: 13; j_gene: TRBJ2-5; CDR3nt: TGCAGCGTTGTACAGGGGGGGCAAGAGACCCAGTACTTC; CDR3aa: CSVVQGGQETQYF
abundance: NA; d_gene: NA; v_gene: TRBV9; len: 13; j_gene: TRBJ2-3; CDR3nt: TGTGCCAGCACCCTCGCAGGCACAGATACGCAGTATTTT; CDR3aa: CASTLAGTDTQYF
abundance: NA; d_gene: NA; v_gene: TRBV9; len: 15; j_gene: TRBJ2-1; CDR3nt: TGTGCCAGCAGCGTCGGGGACTTCTCCTACAATGAGCAGTTCTTC; CDR3aa: CASSVGDFSYNEQFF
abundance: NA; d_gene: TRBD2; v_gene: TRBV5-6; len: 17; j_gene: TRBJ2-2; CDR3nt: TGTGCCAGCAGCTGGGGGACTAGCGGGACCGGCACCGGGGAGCTGTTTTTT; CDR3aa: CASSWGTSGTGTGELFF
abundance: NA; d_gene: NA; v_gene: TRBV7-9; len: 12; j_gene: TRBJ1-5; CDR3nt: TGTGCCAGCCAGGGTGACAATCAGCCCCAGCATTTT; CDR3aa: CASQGDNQPQHF
abundance: NA; d_gene: NA; v_gene: TRBV13; len: 13; j_gene: TRBJ2-1; CDR3nt: TGTGCCGTCCTGGGGGGGCCGGACAATGAGCAGTTCTTC; CDR3aa: CAVLGGPDNEQFF
abundance: once; d_gene: NA; v_gene: TRBV15; len: 14; j_gene: TRBJ2-7; CDR3nt: TGTGCCACCAGCAGAGCCGGGAGTTCCTACGAGCAGTACTTC; CDR3aa: CATSRAGSSYEQYF
abundance: NA; d_gene: TRBD1; v_gene: TRBV2; len: 18; j_gene: TRBJ2-7; CDR3nt: TGTGCCAGCAGGACCGGGACAGGGGTAGAGAGTAGATTGTACGAGCAGTACTTC; CDR3aa: CASRTGTGVESRLYEQYF
abundance: NA; d_gene: NA; v_gene: TRBV21-1; len: 13; j_gene: TRBJ2-3; CDR3nt: TGTGCCAGCGGGCAGTACAGGACCGATACGCAGTATTTT; CDR3aa: CASGQYRTDTQYF
abundance: NA; d_gene: TRBD1; v_gene: TRBV25-1; len: 16; j_gene: TRBJ2-5; CDR3nt: TGTGCCAGCAGTGAATCCGGCCCAGGGGGCTTAGAGACCCAGTACTTC; CDR3aa: CASSESGPGGLETQYF
abundance: few; d_gene: NA; v_gene: TRBV5-8; len: 18; j_gene: TRBJ1-5; CDR3nt: TGTGCCAGCAGCTTGGGGTCCACAGGGTTCGATAGCAATCAGCCCCAGCATTTT; CDR3aa: CASSLGSTGFDSNQPQHF
abundance: NA; d_gene: NA; v_gene: TRBV7-9; len: 13; j_gene: TRBJ1-4; CDR3nt: TGTGCCAGCAGCTTAAAAGGGGTTGAAAAACTGTTTTTT; CDR3aa: CASSLKGVEKLFF
abundance: NA; d_gene: NA; v_gene: TRBV10-1; len: 13; j_gene: TRBJ2-2; CDR3nt: TGCGCCAGCAGTCGTCGGGGCACCGGGGAGCTGTTTTTT; CDR3aa: CASSRRGTGELFF
abundance: NA; d_gene: NA; v_gene: TRBV11-1; len: 13; j_gene: TRBJ2-7; CDR3nt: TGTGCCAGCAGCCAGGGGGGTAGCCACGAGCAGTACTTC; CDR3aa: CASSQGGSHEQYF
abundance: NA; d_gene: NA; v_gene: TRBV2; len: 13; j_gene: TRBJ2-3; CDR3nt: TGTGCCAGCAGTGACGGCCCCGGGGATACGCAGTATTTT; CDR3aa: CASSDGPGDTQYF
abundance: NA; d_gene: TRBD2; v_gene: TRBV7-2; len: 14; j_gene: TRBJ2-7; CDR3nt: TGTGCCAGCAGCTTAGTTGCGGGAGGGCGCGAGCAGTACTTC; CDR3aa: CASSLVAGGREQYF
abundance: NA; d_gene: TRBD1; v_gene: TRBV19; len: 14; j_gene: TRBJ2-7; CDR3nt: TGTGCCAGTAGTATGGGGACAGGGGCCTACGAGCAGTACTTC; CDR3aa: CASSMGTGAYEQYF
abundance: NA; d_gene: TRBD1; v_gene: TRBV27; len: 16; j_gene: TRBJ1-2; CDR3nt: TGTGCCAGCAGCTTTTCCTCAGGGGGCATTAACTATGGCTACACCTTC; CDR3aa: CASSFSSGGINYGYTF
abundance: NA; d_gene: NA; v_gene: TRBV7-9; len: 15; j_gene: TRBJ2-7; CDR3nt: TGTGCCAGCAGCTTGTTAGGGGAAAGCTCCTACGAGCAGTACTTC; CDR3aa: CASSLLGESSYEQYF
abundance: NA; d_gene: TRBD1; v_gene: TRBV27; len: 15; j_gene: TRBJ2-1; CDR3nt: TGTGCCAGCAGTTTATTAGGACAGGGGAGTAATGAGCAGTTCTTC; CDR3aa: CASSLLGQGSNEQFF
abundance: few; d_gene: NA; v_gene: TRBV11-2; len: 15; j_gene: TRBJ2-7; CDR3nt: TGTGCCAGCAGCTTATACGGGGGGCTAGACTACGAGCAGTACTTC; CDR3aa: CASSLYGGLDYEQYF
abundance: NA; d_gene: TRBD1; v_gene: TRBV5-1; len: 16; j_gene: TRBJ2-5; CDR3nt: TGCGCCAGCAGCTTGATCGGACAGGGGGCAGTGGAGACCCAGTACTTC; CDR3aa: CASSLIGQGAVETQYF
abundance: NA; d_gene: TRBD1; v_gene: TRBV19; len: 13; j_gene: TRBJ1-1; CDR3nt: TGTGCCAGTAGTAGGGACAGAAAGGAGAAGGTTTTCTTT; CDR3aa: CASSRDRKEKVFF
abundance: NA; d_gene: NA; v_gene: TRBV28; len: 14; j_gene: TRBJ2-2; CDR3nt: TGTGCCAGCAGTTTAAGCCACCTCACCGGGGAGCTGTTTTTT; CDR3aa: CASSLSHLTGELFF
abundance: NA; d_gene: TRBD2; v_gene: TRBV10-3; len: 15; j_gene: TRBJ2-1; CDR3nt: TGTGCCATCAGGAACCCACTAGCGGGGGGCAATGAGCAGTTCTTC; CDR3aa: CAIRNPLAGGNEQFF
abundance: NA; d_gene: TRBD1; v_gene: TRBV5-6; len: 15; j_gene: TRBJ2-3; CDR3nt: TGTGCCAGCAGCCCAGGACAGGGGGCTCCAGATACGCAGTATTTT; CDR3aa: CASSPGQGAPDTQYF
abundance: NA; d_gene: TRBD1; v_gene: TRBV6-5; len: 15; j_gene: TRBJ1-1; CDR3nt: TGTGCCAGCAGTTACGACCAAGGGACAGGATCTGAAGCTTTCTTT; CDR3aa: CASSYDQGTGSEAFF
abundance: NA; d_gene: TRBD2; v_gene: TRBV5-4; len: 18; j_gene: TRBJ2-5; CDR3nt: TGTGCCAGCAGCTTGGGGCAGGGACTAGCGGGAGAACGAGAGACCCAGTACTTC; CDR3aa: CASSLGQGLAGERETQYF
abundance: NA; d_gene: NA; v_gene: TRBV14; len: 14; j_gene: TRBJ1-2; CDR3nt: TGTGCCAGCAGCAACCGGGGAAGTCTCTATGGCTACACCTTC; CDR3aa: CASSNRGSLYGYTF
abundance: few; d_gene: TRBD1; v_gene: TRBV6-7; len: 15; j_gene: TRBJ2-5; CDR3nt: TGTGCCAGCAGCCGCGGACAGGGTGGGCAAGAGACCCAGTACTTC; CDR3aa: CASSRGQGGQETQYF
abundance: few; d_gene: TRBD1; v_gene: TRBV2; len: 15; j_gene: TRBJ1-1; CDR3nt: TGTGCCAGCAGGGGACTACAGGGGGCGAATACTGAAGCTTTCTTT; CDR3aa: CASRGLQGANTEAFF
abundance: few; d_gene: NA; v_gene: TRBV7-3; len: 15; j_gene: TRBJ2-1; CDR3nt: TGTGCCAGCAGCCCCTCGACAGGCTCCTACAATGAGCAGTTCTTC; CDR3aa: CASSPSTGSYNEQFF
abundance: NA; d_gene: TRBD2; v_gene: TRBV27; len: 15; j_gene: TRBJ2-2; CDR3nt: TGTGCCAGCAGTCCCCTAGCGGGAGTGGACGGGGAGCTGTTTTTT; CDR3aa: CASSPLAGVDGELFF